This T cell receptor (beta chain) was retrieved from a study of shared clonotypes between healthy human individuals. Study findings and constraints: Sampling covered nothing but blood. Tissue TCR repertoires likely differ from those found in blood. In a few donors, 4.5% to 5.5% of naive CD4 clonotypes appeared in common.

Generated by immunoSEQ multiplex PCR, the TCRdb table keeps only in-frame clones and is missing some. The data hold approximately 980,000 clones, with approximately 80% observed a single time. The junction had 10 bases not matched to a gene; V was cut back by 5 bases and J by 5 bases. Germline V gene lookup returns CDR1 LNHDA and CDR2 SQIVND (reference sequence). There are 15 residues in the CDR3. This clone appeared a few times. Its antigen is still unknown. The sequence derives from a man between 18 and 35 years old in good health. The specimen sequenced was memory CD4+ T cells sorted from blood. This sample's subset: CD45RA-negative fraction. The rearrangement uses TRBV19 and TRBJ2-5, with 8 bases aligning to TRBD1. CDR3 residues: CASSETGVRGETQYF. CDR3 nucleotides: TGTGCCAGTAGTGAGACAGGGGTGAGGGGTGAGACCCAGTACTTC.